This T cell receptor (beta chain) originates from a study of cytomegalovirus exposure and HLA in healthy donors. The study, taken as a whole, reports: Listed as cytomegalovirus-associated were 150 to 200 TCR beta chains.

Method: immunoSEQ multiplex PCR; TCRdb's copy keeps in-frame clones and lacks some. The sample yields 250,000 to 400,000 clones, roughly 88% seen once. Note on this clone: Its specificity is not known.

This CDR3 spans 15 amino acids. Germline V gene lookup returns CDR1 SNHLY and CDR2 FYNNEI. V was cut by 4 bases and J by 6 bases, with 16 bases left in between. The sequence was collected from a man between 25 and 39 years old in good health and CMV-seronegative. The sequencing input was PBMCs. The chain joins TRBV2 to TRBJ1-5; possibly TRBD1 for D (6 bases). CDR3 in DNA: TGTGCCAGCAGTGGCGAGGGGGGGCTGCGTCAGCCCCAGCATTTT. Translating gives CASSGEGGLRQPQHF.